This TCR beta chain came from a study of cytomegalovirus exposure and HLA in healthy donors. Study observations and caveats: Based on reports, TCR beta sequences accurately predicted HLA-A and HLA-B alleles for most subjects. Near-uniform donor sequencing depth was presumed by presence/absence analyses. Earlier analysis looked at TCR beta V segments, and most were productive about 87% or about 30% of the time.

PCR used 60 Vbeta primers and 13 Jbeta primers. Measured with immunoSEQ multiplex PCR; TCRdb has only the in-frame clones, and not every one. The sample records roughly 150,000 clones, roughly 70% being singletons. The CDR3 is made up of 14 amino acids. Germline V gene lookup returns CDR1 MDHEN and CDR2 SYDVKM. Trimming removed 7 bases from V and 7 bases from J, with 20 bases in between. As regards this clone: Its antigen is currently unknown.

The chain uses TRBV28 and TRBJ2-7; D perhaps matches TRBD2 (5 bases). The material sequenced was PBMCs. The origin of this receptor is a man younger than 45 in good health and CMV-seronegative. The DNA for the CDR3 is TGTGCCAGCACCCCGTGGGCCCGAGGCGGGGAGCAGTACTTC. The encoded protein is CASTPWARGGEQYF.